Each of the 26 T cell receptor beta chains below was sequenced from the same sample in a study of chemoradiotherapy in HPV16-positive cancers. Profiled with immunoSEQ multiplex PCR; TCRdb holds only in-frame clones, not every one. The repertoire holds 30,000 to 35,000 clones, around 86% seen once, with under 2.5% in the top ten. The input for sequencing was blood, taken from a patient who underwent chemoradiotherapy. The receptors were gathered from a human donor with HPV-associated anogenital cancer.

The gene calls are TRBV18 and TRBJ2-6; D unclear. This CDR3 is 16 amino acids long. Germline assignment: CDR1 KGHSH and CDR2 LQKENI. V lost 1 base and J lost 0, with 7 bases in between. CDR3 sequence: CASSPLSLSGANVLTF. In DNA form, the CDR3 reads TGTGCCAGCTCACCACTTTCTCTCTCTGGGGCCAACGTCCTGACTTTC.

The chain is built from TRBV2 and TRBJ1-1; 8 nucleotides line up with TRBD1. The CDR3 has 13 amino acids. The germline gives CDR1 SNHLY, CDR2 FYNNEI. The V segment lost 5 bases and the J segment 10 bases; nucleotides outside the gene matches: 9. The CDR3 here is CASSLGQGYPAFF. DNA for the CDR3: TGTGCCAGCAGTCTTGGACAGGGATATCCAGCTTTCTTT.

This clone was counted a few times. The V call is TRBV5-6, the J call TRBJ2-7, with TRBD2 matching over 10 bases. The CDR3 is 16 residues long. Trimming cost V 4 bases and J 0 bases; bases outside gene matches: 7. Per the germline V gene, CDR1 is SGHDT and CDR2 is YYEEEE. The CDR3 region is CASSLGLAVISYEQYF. In DNA, the CDR3 is TGTGCCAGCAGCCTAGGACTAGCGGTGATCTCCTACGAGCAGTACTTC.

The chain combines TRBV27 with TRBJ2-7, with 7 bases lining up with TRBD2. The CDR3 has 13 residues. V shed 6 bases, J shed 4 bases, and the junction held 6 bases outside the gene matches. Germline V gene lookup returns CDR1 MNHEY and CDR2 SMNVEV (reference sequence). CDR3 in amino acids: CASSFRGGYEQYF. The DNA for the CDR3 is TGTGCCAGCAGCTTTCGGGGAGGGTACGAGCAGTACTTC.

This chain joins TRBV4-3 and TRBJ2-7; TRBD2 agrees at 7 bases. CDR1 and CDR2 from the germline V gene are LGHNA and YSLEER. The V segment lost 3 bases and the J segment 0 bases; nucleotides outside the gene matches: 5. The CDR3 contains 15 residues. The CDR3 DNA is TGCGCCAGCAGCCACGAGCGGGGATACTCCTACGAGCAGTACTTC. It translates to CASSHERGYSYEQYF.

The chain combines TRBV6-6 with TRBJ1-5, with 7 bases lining up with TRBD1. The germline V gene encodes CDR1 MNHNY and CDR2 SVGAGI (reference sequence). Trimming at V came to 6 bases and at J to 5 bases, leaving 7 bases not matched to a gene. CDR3 length: 14 amino acids. The CDR3 region is CASRPGGGDQPQHF. The CDR3 DNA sequence: TGTGCCAGCAGACCAGGGGGGGGAGATCAGCCCCAGCATTTT.

The genes are TRBV4-2 and TRBJ2-7; D possibly uses TRBD1 or TRBD2 (5 bases each). The CDR3 consists of 16 residues. Germline-derived CDR1 and CDR2 are LGHNA and YNFKEQ. V was clipped by 1 base and J by 1 base, with 14 bases between them. CDR3 sequence (DNA): TGTGCCAGCAGCCAAGCCTCTACAGGACTTTCCTACGAGCAGTACTTC. As protein: CASSQASTGLSYEQYF.

V and J are TRBV18 and TRBJ2-1; 9 bases line up with TRBD1. The CDR3 length is 16 residues. The germline V gene has CDR1 KGHSH and CDR2 LQKENI. After removal of 4 bases from V and 8 bases from J, the junction contained 12 bases not matched to a gene. The DNA of the CDR3 is TGTGCCAGCTCACGGGGGGCAGGACAGGGGTCCGATGAGCAGTTCTTC. This translates into CASSRGAGQGSDEQFF.

The chain has TRBV10-3 and TRBJ2-7; 11 bases are shared with TRBD1. V gave up 4 bases and J gave up 3 bases; unmatched junction bases: 5. The CDR3 covers 15 residues. CDR1 ENHRY and CDR2 SYGVKD come from the germline V gene. The CDR3 bases are TGTGCCATCAGTGGGACGGGACAGGGGGTCTACGAGCAGTACTTC. Its translation: CAISGTGQGVYEQYF.

The rearrangement links TRBV5-4 to TRBJ2-1; D not resolved. V was trimmed by 0 bases and J by 6 bases, leaving 4 bases between them. Germline V lookup: CDR1 SGHNT, CDR2 YYREEE (reference sequence). This CDR3 has 12 residues. The CDR3 loop is CASSLGGNEQFF. The CDR3 DNA follows: TGTGCCAGCAGCTTGGGGGGCAATGAGCAGTTCTTC.

V and J are TRBV27 and TRBJ1-6; D is unresolved. From germline, CDR1 is MNHEY and CDR2 SMNVEV (reference sequence). The CDR3 is 13 amino acids. Deletions cut 6 bases from V and 14 bases from J, with 17 bases between. The CDR3 protein is CASRPQRSPTLHF. The DNA for the CDR3 is TGTGCCAGCAGACCCCAGAGGTCTCCGACCCTCCACTTT.

The V gene is TRBV5-8, the J gene TRBJ2-5; the match to TRBD2 covers 11 bases. V shed 5 bases and J 2 bases; nucleotides not matched to a gene: 11. Germline values: CDR1 SGHTS, CDR2 YDEGEE. The CDR3 has 17 amino acids. The CDR3 spells CASRWGSLAGGQETQYF. The CDR3 DNA reads as TGTGCCAGCAGATGGGGATCCTTAGCGGGGGGGCAAGAGACCCAGTACTTC.

The chain's CDR3 is CASSDSGVNEQFF. The CDR3 nucleotides are TGTGCCAGCAGTGACTCAGGGGTCAATGAGCAGTTCTTC. The genes are TRBV6-4 and TRBJ2-1; tentative D call: TRBD1 (5 bases). CDR1 is MRHNA and CDR2 is SNTAGT in the germline V gene. The CDR3 has 13 residues. V was trimmed by 0 bases and J by 6 bases, leaving 6 bases between them.

This chain uses TRBV28 with TRBJ2-5; 12 nucleotides align to TRBD2. Germline V gives CDR1 MDHEN, CDR2 SYDVKM. V was pared by 5 bases and J by 3 bases, with 1 base of the junction left unmatched. The CDR3 extends over 14 amino acids. CDR3 loop: CASSPSGGEETQYF. The CDR3 nucleotides are TGTGCCAGCAGTCCTAGCGGGGGGGAAGAGACCCAGTACTTC.

The chain is built from TRBV5-4 and TRBJ2-7; TRBD2 agrees at 8 bases. The CDR3 spans 14 residues. Looked up from germline, CDR1 is SGHNT and CDR2 is YYREEE (reference sequence). V lost 6 bases, J lost 3 bases, and 8 bases stayed unmatched. In DNA form, the CDR3 reads TGTGCCAGCACCATTGACCGGGGGGGCTACGAGCAGTACTTC. Translation gives CASTIDRGGYEQYF.

This clone appeared a few times. This chain joins TRBV18 and TRBJ1-2; 7 positions match TRBD1. The CDR3 is 15 amino acids. The J segment lost 10 bases and the V segment lost 0 bases, leaving 11 bases of the junction unmatched. Germline V gene data show CDR1 as KGHSH and CDR2 as LQKENI. DNA for the CDR3: TGTGCCAGCTCACCACCGGGGACAGATTATATCTCCTACACCTTC. Its protein product is CASSPPGTDYISYTF. The entire variable domain, with the rest obtained from reference TRBV18 and TRBJ1-2, is as follows: NAGVMQNPRHLVRRRGQEARLRCSPMKGHSHVYWYRQLPEEGLKFMVYLQKENIIDESGMPKERFSAEFPKEGPSILRIQQVVRGDSAAYFCASSPPGTDYISYTFGSGTRLTVV.

This clone was detected only once. The rearrangement links TRBV5-5 to TRBJ1-4; D remains unclear. With 0 bases removed from V and 5 bases from J, the gap between germline ends came to 5 bases. Germline V gives CDR1 SGHKS, CDR2 YYEKEE (reference sequence). There are 13 residues in the CDR3. The DNA for the CDR3 is TGTGCCAGCAGCTTGGTTCGGAATGAAAAACTGTTTTTT. Its translation is CASSLVRNEKLFF.

This chain links TRBV6-5 with TRBJ1-6; D remains ambiguous. Trimming removed 5 bases at V and 5 bases at J, with 7 bases between. Germline V lookup: CDR1 MNHEY, CDR2 SVGAGI. CDR3 size: 13 residues. The CDR3, as DNA: TGTGCCAGCAGTCGGGGAGATAATTCACCCCTCCACTTT. Protein product: CASSRGDNSPLHF.

The genes are TRBV7-9 and TRBJ1-1, with D hard to call. The CDR3 runs 13 residues. V lost 3 bases, J lost 4 bases, and 9 bases lay in between. Germline V CDR1 and CDR2: SEHNR, FQNEAQ (reference sequence). The CDR3 DNA reads TGTGCCAGCAGCTTCCGACTCTTCACTGAAGCTTTCTTT. Translation: CASSFRLFTEAFF.

The chain couples TRBV4-1 to TRBJ2-7; tentatively, D is TRBD1 or TRBD2 (5 bases each). Germline-derived CDR1 and CDR2 are MGHRA and YSYEKL. V dropped 0 bases and J dropped 6 bases, with 21 bases sitting between them. The CDR3 runs to 17 residues. The CDR3 coding sequence is TGCGCCAGCAGCCAAGATGAGTCCGGGGCTATGGCTATCGAGCAGTACTTC. This gives the protein CASSQDESGAMAIEQYF.

This chain links TRBV25-1 with TRBJ2-5; the D gene could be TRBD1 or TRBD2 (5 bases each). The ends were cut back, 8 bases at V and 2 bases at J, with 12 bases in the middle. The CDR3 runs to 13 residues. Germline CDR1 MGHDK, CDR2 SYGVNS. CDR3 DNA sequence: TGTGCCAGCGGGGCGGGCACTCAAGAGACCCAGTACTTC. Its translation is CASGAGTQETQYF. The full variable domain, in which reference TRBV25-1 and TRBJ2-5 provide the parts outside the CDR3, is EADIYQTPRYLVIGTGKKITLECSQTMGHDKMYWYQQDPGMELHLIHYSYGVNSTEKGDLSSESTVSRIRTEHFPLTLESARPSHTSQYLCASGAGTQETQYFGPGTRLLVL.

V usage is TRBV19 and J usage is TRBJ1-1; weak D call: TRBD1 (6 bases). The germline V gene has CDR1 LNHDA and CDR2 SQIVND (reference sequence). The V gene lost 7 bases and the J gene lost 4 bases, with 19 bases spanning the gap. The CDR3 has 15 residues. Here the CDR3 DNA reads TGTGCCAGTACCCCTGGACAGACCATGTTCACTGAAGCTTTCTTT. Translated: CASTPGQTMFTEAFF. Drawing the rest from reference TRBV19 and TRBJ1-1, the complete variable domain is DGGITQSPKYLFRKEGQNVTLSCEQNLNHDAMYWYRQDPGQGLRLIYYSQIVNDFQKGDIAEGYSVSREKKESFPLTVTSAQKNPTAFYLCASTPGQTMFTEAFFGQGTRLTVV.

The rearrangement joins TRBV14 to TRBJ2-1, with 8 bases matching TRBD2. This CDR3 contains 13 residues. J lost 15 bases, V lost 0 bases, and 7 bases had no gene match. Germline V gene data show CDR1 as SGHDN and CDR2 as FVKESK. Here the CDR3 DNA reads TGTGCCAGCAGCCAAGATCAGGGGACTAGGGCGTTCTTC. This codes for CASSQDQGTRAFF.

The chain recombines TRBV18 with TRBJ2-2, with 9 bases lining up with TRBD1. With 5 bases clipped from V and 0 bases from J, the junction kept 4 bases outside the gene matches. This CDR3 has 16 residues. Germline V gene data show CDR1 as KGHSH and CDR2 as LQKENI. The CDR3 bases are TGTGCCAGCTCATCACAGGGGGCGTCGAACACCGGGGAGCTGTTTTTT. Translation gives CASSSQGASNTGELFF.

DNA of the CDR3: TGTGCCAGCAGTTTAGATGTCCGGGGGGTTGAAAAACTGTTTTTT. Its translation is CASSLDVRGVEKLFF. This chain uses TRBV27 with TRBJ1-4, with D tentatively TRBD1 (5 bases). Trimming took 2 bases from V and 7 from J, leaving 14 bases between them. There are 15 residues in the CDR3. CDR1 MNHEY and CDR2 SMNVEV come from the germline V gene (reference sequence).

This chain connects TRBV27 to TRBJ1-1, with TRBD1 matching 8 bases. In germline, CDR1 is MNHEY, CDR2 SMNVEV (reference sequence). V dropped 3 bases and J dropped 5; count of bases not matched to a gene: 8. There are 15 residues in the CDR3. CDR3 DNA sequence: TGTGCCAGCAGTTTCGGGCGGGACAGGAGGACTGAAGCTTTCTTT. It yields the protein CASSFGRDRRTEAFF.